The 19 T cell receptor beta chains below all came from one sample that was sequenced in a study of blood T cell repertoires in COVID-19. Profiling relied on immunoSEQ multiplex PCR, and the TCRdb table lists in-frame clones only, not all of them. The sample consists of over 200,000 clones, 90% of them appearing once. The sample was peripheral blood. Receptor source: a man aged 30 to 45 with COVID-19, enrolled during active disease.

This clone showed up just once. The chain couples TRBV19 to TRBJ2-3; 11 bases map to TRBD1. From germline, CDR1 is LNHDA and CDR2 SQIVND (reference sequence). CDR3 length equals 15 residues. Trimming removed 6 bases from V and 4 bases from J; junction bases left unmatched: 6. As DNA, the CDR3 is TGTGCCAGTAGGGACAGGGGGCGCATAGCAGATACGCAGTATTTT. This gives the protein CASRDRGRIADTQYF.

J is TRBJ1-5 and V is TRBV2, with a tentative D call TRBD1 (6 bases). Trimming took 9 bases from V and 7 from J, leaving 13 bases between them. The germline V gene has CDR1 SNHLY and CDR2 FYNNEI. This CDR3 contains 12 residues. This CDR3 reads CASTTGYQPQHF. In DNA form, the CDR3 reads TGTGCCAGTACTACAGGGTACCAGCCCCAGCATTTT.

The rearrangement uses TRBV6-5 and TRBJ2-7; 8 nucleotides match TRBD1. Trimming at V came to 6 bases and at J to 3 bases, leaving 4 bases not matched to a gene. This CDR3 contains 13 residues. The germline V gene encodes CDR1 MNHEY and CDR2 SVGAGI. The CDR3 spells CASRPTGGYEQYF. Here the CDR3 DNA reads TGTGCCAGCAGGCCAACAGGGGGCTACGAGCAGTACTTC.

V usage is TRBV7-3 and J usage is TRBJ2-2; 7 nucleotides agree with TRBD1. Germline V CDR1 and CDR2: SGHTA, FQGTGA. CDR3 size: 15 residues. V was clipped by 5 bases and J by 0 bases; unmatched bases: 3. The CDR3 DNA reads as TGTGCCAGCAGCGTAGGGACAGCGAACACCGGGGAGCTGTTTTTT. Translating it yields CASSVGTANTGELFF.

The rearrangement uses TRBV7-2 and TRBJ2-3; D remains ambiguous. The CDR3 spans 13 residues. Trimming cost V 2 bases and J 0 bases, with 3 bases left between them. CDR1 is SGHTA and CDR2 is FQGNSA in the germline V gene. The CDR3, as DNA: TGTGCCAGCAGCTTACAGAGCACAGATACGCAGTATTTT. Its translation: CASSLQSTDTQYF.

The chain recombines TRBV5-6 with TRBJ1-5; D is ambiguous. The CDR3 extends over 13 amino acids. V was pared by 0 bases and J by 7 bases, with 8 bases between. CDR1 and CDR2 (germline): SGHDT, YYEEEE. The CDR3 here is CASSLGVSQPQHF. The CDR3 bases are TGTGCCAGCAGCTTGGGCGTATCCCAGCCCCAGCATTTT.

The chain links TRBV25-1 to TRBJ1-3; 9 nucleotides match TRBD1. The CDR3 is 15 amino acids. Trimming took 6 bases from V and 7 from J; bases not matched to a gene: 10. The V gene's germline CDR1 is MGHDK and CDR2 SYGVNS. The CDR3 DNA sequence: TGTGCCAGCAGCAGGGGGGGGACAGGGACCAACACCATATATTTT. The encoded protein is CASSRGGTGTNTIYF.

The chain employs TRBV7-3 and TRBJ2-1; D gene ambiguous. The CDR3 spans 14 residues. Germline lookup yields CDR1 SGHTA and CDR2 FQGTGA. Trimming took 4 bases from V and 0 from J, leaving 7 bases between them. CDR3 in amino acids: CASSSSSSYNEQFF. The CDR3 DNA reads as TGTGCCAGCAGCTCCTCGAGCTCCTACAATGAGCAGTTCTTC.

The chain has TRBV4-2 and TRBJ2-3, with D hard to call. The length of the CDR3 is 11 residues. From germline, CDR1 is LGHNA and CDR2 YNFKEQ. Trimming cost V 1 base and J 8 bases, with 4 bases left between them. In nucleotides, the CDR3 is TGTGCCAGCAGCCAAGGCGTTACGCAGTATTTT. This codes for CASSQGVTQYF.

The V call is TRBV3-1 (or the pseudogene TRBV3-2), the J call TRBJ1-5, with no clear D. The V gene's germline CDR1 is LGHDT and CDR2 YNNKEL (reference sequence). V was pared by 5 bases and J by 2 bases, with 10 bases between. There are 14 residues in the CDR3. CDR3 loop: CASSTYGGNQPQHF. In DNA, the CDR3 is TGTGCCAGCAGCACGTACGGGGGCAATCAGCCCCAGCATTTT.

V gene TRBV7-8 combines with J gene TRBJ1-5, with D unclear. The CDR3 covers 14 residues. Germline V CDR1 and CDR2: SGHVS, FQNEAQ. V lost 5 bases and J lost 0, with 8 bases in between. As DNA, the CDR3 is TGTGCCAGCAGCACAGATTATAGCAATCAGCCCCAGCATTTT. This encodes CASSTDYSNQPQHF.

This clone occurred a few times. The chain is built from TRBV19 and TRBJ1-2; the match to TRBD1 covers 10 bases. This CDR3 is 17 amino acids long. V lost 8 bases, J lost 6 bases, and 18 bases stayed unmatched. The germline V gene has CDR1 LNHDA and CDR2 SQIVND (reference sequence). CDR3 loop: CASHPGQGLRWFDGYTF. In DNA, the CDR3 is TGTGCCAGTCATCCGGGACAGGGGCTCCGATGGTTCGATGGCTACACCTTC. The full variable domain, its missing parts supplied by reference TRBV19 and TRBJ1-2, is DGGITQSPKYLFRKEGQNVTLSCEQNLNHDAMYWYRQDPGQGLRLIYYSQIVNDFQKGDIAEGYSVSREKKESFPLTVTSAQKNPTAFYLCASHPGQGLRWFDGYTFGSGTRLTVV.

The chain combines TRBV29-1 with TRBJ1-4; D is uncertain. V dropped 6 bases and J dropped 0 bases, with 11 bases sitting between them. Germline values: CDR1 SQVTM, CDR2 ANQGSEA. This CDR3 region has 14 residues. CDR3 sequence (DNA): TGCAGCGTACTGGGCGTAGCAACTAATGAAAAACTGTTTTTT. This sequence encodes CSVLGVATNEKLFF.

This rearrangement joins TRBV2 to TRBJ1-2; D unresolved. The CDR3 has 13 amino acids. V was clipped by 3 bases and J by 3 bases, with 8 bases between them. Germline V lookup: CDR1 SNHLY, CDR2 FYNNEI. The CDR3 region is CASSDGGYYGYTF. The CDR3 coding sequence is TGTGCCAGCAGTGATGGAGGGTACTATGGCTACACCTTC.

The chain is built from TRBV5-6 and TRBJ1-6; 8 bases align to TRBD1. CDR1 is SGHDT, CDR2 YYEEEE, per germline. This CDR3 comprises 15 residues. J lost 6 bases, V lost 1 base, and 3 bases had no gene match. CDR3 sequence (DNA): TGTGCCAGCAGCTTGCGGGACAGGCTTAATTCACCCCTCCACTTT. This codes for CASSLRDRLNSPLHF.

The table lists this clone with a few counts. The rearrangement links TRBV29-1 to TRBJ1-2; TRBD1 matches 11 bases. The CDR3 is made up of 15 amino acids. With V trimmed by 8 bases and J by 4 bases, 12 bases remained unmatched. From germline, CDR1 is SQVTM and CDR2 ANQGSEA. The CDR3 loop reads CSSWTGGLPLYGYTF. The CDR3 DNA reads TGCAGCTCCTGGACAGGGGGCCTTCCCCTCTATGGCTACACCTTC. Complete variable domain (other parts from reference TRBV29-1 and TRBJ1-2): SAVISQKPSRDICQRGTSLTIQCQVDSQVTMMFWYRQQPGQSLTLIATANQGSEATYESGFVIDKFPISRPNLTFSTLTVSNMSPEDSSIYLCSSWTGGLPLYGYTFGSGTRLTVV.

This clone was picked up one time. This chain connects TRBV11-2 to TRBJ1-1, with 10 nucleotides matching TRBD1. The length of the CDR3 is 17 residues. Trimming cost V 1 base and J 4 bases; bases outside gene matches: 9. CDR1 and CDR2 from the germline V gene are SGHAT and FQNNGV. The CDR3 is CASSLVGGQGTGTEAFF. CDR3 nucleotides: TGTGCCAGCAGCTTAGTAGGGGGACAGGGGACGGGCACTGAAGCTTTCTTT.

The J gene is TRBJ2-7, the V gene TRBV19; 7 bases line up with TRBD2. The CDR3 extends over 14 amino acids. Trimming cost V 5 bases and J 3 bases; bases outside gene matches: 7. Germline CDR1 and CDR2: LNHDA and SQIVND (reference sequence). Here the CDR3 DNA reads TGTGCCAGTAGTTTGGCTAGCGGTTACTACGAGCAGTACTTC. Protein sequence: CASSLASGYYEQYF.

This clone occurred once. The chain links TRBV27 to TRBJ1-4, with 7 nucleotides matching TRBD1. The CDR3 runs to 17 residues. Per germline, CDR1 MNHEY and CDR2 SMNVEV (reference sequence). V shed 5 bases and J 7 bases; nucleotides not matched to a gene: 16. CDR3 sequence: CASSPHFAGGWLEKLFF. The CDR3 nucleotides are TGTGCCAGCAGTCCCCATTTCGCAGGGGGATGGCTTGAAAAACTGTTTTTT.